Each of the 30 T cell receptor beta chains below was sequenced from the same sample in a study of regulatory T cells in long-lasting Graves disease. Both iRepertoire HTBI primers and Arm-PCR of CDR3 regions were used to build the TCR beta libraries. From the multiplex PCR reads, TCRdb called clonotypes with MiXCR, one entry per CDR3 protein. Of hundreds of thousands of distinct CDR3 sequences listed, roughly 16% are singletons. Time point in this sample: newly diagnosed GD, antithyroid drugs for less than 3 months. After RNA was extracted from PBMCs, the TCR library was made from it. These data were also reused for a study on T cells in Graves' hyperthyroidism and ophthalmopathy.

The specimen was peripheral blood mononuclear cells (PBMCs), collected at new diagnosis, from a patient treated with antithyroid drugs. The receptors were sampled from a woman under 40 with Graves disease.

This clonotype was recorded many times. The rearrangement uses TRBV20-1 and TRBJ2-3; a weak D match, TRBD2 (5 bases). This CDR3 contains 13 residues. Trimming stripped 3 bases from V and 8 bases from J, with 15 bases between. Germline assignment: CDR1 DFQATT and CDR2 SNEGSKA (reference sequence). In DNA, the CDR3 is TGCAGTGCTAGGCCCGGGATGAATCCTACGCAGTATTTT. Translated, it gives CSARPGMNPTQYF.

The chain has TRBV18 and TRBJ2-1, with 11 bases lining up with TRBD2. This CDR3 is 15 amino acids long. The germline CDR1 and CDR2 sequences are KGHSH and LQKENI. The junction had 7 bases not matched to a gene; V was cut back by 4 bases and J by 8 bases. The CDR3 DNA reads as TGTGCCAGCTCACAAACTAGCGGGGGCTTCGATGAGCAGTTCTTC. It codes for CASSQTSGGFDEQFF.

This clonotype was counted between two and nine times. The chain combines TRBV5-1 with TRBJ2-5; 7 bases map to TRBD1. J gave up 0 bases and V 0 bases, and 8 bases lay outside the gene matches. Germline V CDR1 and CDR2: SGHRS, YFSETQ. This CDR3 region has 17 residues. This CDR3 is CASSLAFDRVDQETQYF. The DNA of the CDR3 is TGCGCCAGCAGCTTGGCCTTTGACAGGGTCGACCAAGAGACCCAGTACTTC.

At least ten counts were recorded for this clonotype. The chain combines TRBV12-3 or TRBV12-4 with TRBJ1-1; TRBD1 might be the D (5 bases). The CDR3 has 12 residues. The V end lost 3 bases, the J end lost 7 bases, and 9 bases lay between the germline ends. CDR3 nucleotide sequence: TGTGCCAGCAGTTTCCGGGGGTTTGAAGCTTTCTTT. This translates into CASSFRGFEAFF.

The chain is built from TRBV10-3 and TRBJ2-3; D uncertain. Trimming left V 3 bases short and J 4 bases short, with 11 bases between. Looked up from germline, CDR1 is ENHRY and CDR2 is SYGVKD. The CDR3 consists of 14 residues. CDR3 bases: TGTGCCATCAGTGATGGTCGACCCCCAGATACGCAGTATTTT. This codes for CAISDGRPPDTQYF.

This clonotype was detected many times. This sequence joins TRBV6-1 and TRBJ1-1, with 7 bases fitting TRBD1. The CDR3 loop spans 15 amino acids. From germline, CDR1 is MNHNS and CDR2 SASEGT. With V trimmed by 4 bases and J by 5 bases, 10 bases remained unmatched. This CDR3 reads CASSAKGAVGTEAFF. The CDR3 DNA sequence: TGTGCCAGCAGTGCCAAGGGGGCGGTAGGGACTGAAGCTTTCTTT.

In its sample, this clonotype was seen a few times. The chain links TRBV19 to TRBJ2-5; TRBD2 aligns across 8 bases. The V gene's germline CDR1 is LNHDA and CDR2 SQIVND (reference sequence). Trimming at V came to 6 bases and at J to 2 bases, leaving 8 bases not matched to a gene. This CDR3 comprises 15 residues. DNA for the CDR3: TGTGCCAGTAGGATAATAGCGGGACCACAAGAGACCCAGTACTTC. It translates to CASRIIAGPQETQYF.

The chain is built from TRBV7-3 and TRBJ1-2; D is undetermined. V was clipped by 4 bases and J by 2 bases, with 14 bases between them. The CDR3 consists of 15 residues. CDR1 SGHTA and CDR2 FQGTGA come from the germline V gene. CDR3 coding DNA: TGTGCCAGCAGCTACCCCCTTGGGAGAAACTATGGCTACACCTTC. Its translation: CASSYPLGRNYGYTF.

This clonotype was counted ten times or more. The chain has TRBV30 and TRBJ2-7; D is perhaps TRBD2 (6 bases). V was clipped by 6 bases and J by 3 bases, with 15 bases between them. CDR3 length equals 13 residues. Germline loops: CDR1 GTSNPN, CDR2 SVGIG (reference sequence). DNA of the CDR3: TGTGCCTGCTCCCGGGACTGGTACTACGAGCAGTACTTC. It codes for CACSRDWYYEQYF.

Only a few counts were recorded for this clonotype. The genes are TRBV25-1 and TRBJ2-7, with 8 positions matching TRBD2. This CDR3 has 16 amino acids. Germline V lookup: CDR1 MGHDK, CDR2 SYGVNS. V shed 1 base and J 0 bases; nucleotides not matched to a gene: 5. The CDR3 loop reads CASSESGGRRSYEQYF. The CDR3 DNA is TGTGCCAGCAGTGAATCAGGCGGGAGGCGCTCCTACGAGCAGTACTTC.

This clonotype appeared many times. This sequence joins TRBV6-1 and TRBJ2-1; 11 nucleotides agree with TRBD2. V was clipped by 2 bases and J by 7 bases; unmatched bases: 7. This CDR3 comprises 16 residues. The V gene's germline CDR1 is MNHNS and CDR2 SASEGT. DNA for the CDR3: TGTGCCAGCAGTGAATTTGGACTAGCGGGTAGTAATGAGCAGTTCTTC. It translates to CASSEFGLAGSNEQFF.

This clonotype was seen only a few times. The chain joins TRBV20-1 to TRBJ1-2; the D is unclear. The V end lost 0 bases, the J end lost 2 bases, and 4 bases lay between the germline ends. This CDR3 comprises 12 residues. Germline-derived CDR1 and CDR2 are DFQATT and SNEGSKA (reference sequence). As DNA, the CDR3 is TGCAGTGCTAGAGATCACAACTATGGCTACACCTTC. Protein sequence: CSARDHNYGYTF.

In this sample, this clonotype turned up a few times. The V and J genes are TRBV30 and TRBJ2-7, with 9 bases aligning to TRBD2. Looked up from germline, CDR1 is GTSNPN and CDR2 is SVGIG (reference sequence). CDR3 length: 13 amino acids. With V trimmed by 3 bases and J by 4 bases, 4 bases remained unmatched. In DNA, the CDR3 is TGTGCCTGGAGGGTAGCGGGAGCTTACGAGCAGTACTTC. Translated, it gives CAWRVAGAYEQYF.

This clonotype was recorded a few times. As DNA, the CDR3 is TGTGCCTGGAGTCGTCAGCCTGATCAGCCCCAGCATTTT. Its translation: CAWSRQPDQPQHF. This sequence joins TRBV30 and TRBJ1-5, with D unclear. This CDR3 spans 13 amino acids. Trimming left V 2 bases short and J 5 bases short, with 10 bases between. From germline, CDR1 is GTSNPN and CDR2 SVGIG (reference sequence).

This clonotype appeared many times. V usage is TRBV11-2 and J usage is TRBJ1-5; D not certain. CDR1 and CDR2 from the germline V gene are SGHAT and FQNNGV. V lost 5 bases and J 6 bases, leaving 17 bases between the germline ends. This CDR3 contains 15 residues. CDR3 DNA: TGTGCCAGCAGCACTCCCCGGGAATTCGGTCAGCCCCAGCATTTT. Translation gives CASSTPREFGQPQHF.

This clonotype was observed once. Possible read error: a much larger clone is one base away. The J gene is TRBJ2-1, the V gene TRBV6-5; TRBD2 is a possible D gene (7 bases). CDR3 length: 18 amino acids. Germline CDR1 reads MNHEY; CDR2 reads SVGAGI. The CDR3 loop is CASSYHFLGGGAYSEQFF. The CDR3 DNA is TGTGCCAGCAGTTACCATTTTTTGGGAGGGGGGGCCTACAGTGAGCAGTTCTTC.

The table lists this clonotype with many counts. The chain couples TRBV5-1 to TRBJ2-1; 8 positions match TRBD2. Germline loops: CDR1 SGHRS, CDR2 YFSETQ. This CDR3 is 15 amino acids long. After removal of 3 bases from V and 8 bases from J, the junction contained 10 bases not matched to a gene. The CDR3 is CASSSLAGGTDEQFF. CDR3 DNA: TGCGCCAGCAGCTCCCTAGCGGGTGGGACGGATGAGCAGTTCTTC.

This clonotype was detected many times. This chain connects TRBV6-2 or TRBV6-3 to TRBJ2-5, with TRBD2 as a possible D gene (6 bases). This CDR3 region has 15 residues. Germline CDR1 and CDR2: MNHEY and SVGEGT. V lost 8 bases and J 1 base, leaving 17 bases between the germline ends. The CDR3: CASVRASGFQETQYF. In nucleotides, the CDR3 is TGTGCCAGCGTTCGGGCAAGCGGGTTCCAAGAGACCCAGTACTTC.

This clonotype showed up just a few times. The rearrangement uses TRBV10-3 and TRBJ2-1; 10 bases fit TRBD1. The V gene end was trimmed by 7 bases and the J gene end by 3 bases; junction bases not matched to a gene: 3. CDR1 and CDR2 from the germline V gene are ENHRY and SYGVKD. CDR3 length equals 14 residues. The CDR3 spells CAITGTGVYNEQFF. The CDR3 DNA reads TGTGCCATCACTGGGACAGGGGTCTACAATGAGCAGTTCTTC.

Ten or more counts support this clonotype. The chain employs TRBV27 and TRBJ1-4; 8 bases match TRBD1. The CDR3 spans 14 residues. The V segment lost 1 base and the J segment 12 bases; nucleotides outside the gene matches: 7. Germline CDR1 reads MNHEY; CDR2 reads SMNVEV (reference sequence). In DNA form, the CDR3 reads TGTGCCAGCAGTTTATGGCCAGGGGGCGGTGAACTGTTTTTT. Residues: CASSLWPGGGELFF.

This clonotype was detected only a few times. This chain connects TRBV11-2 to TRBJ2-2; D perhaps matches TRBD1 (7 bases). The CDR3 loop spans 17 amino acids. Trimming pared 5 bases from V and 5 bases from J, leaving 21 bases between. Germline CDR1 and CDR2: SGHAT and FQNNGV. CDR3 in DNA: TGTGCCAGCAGCGCTGCGTTAGGGGGCGCGGGGACCGGGGAGCTGTTTTTT. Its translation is CASSAALGGAGTGELFF.

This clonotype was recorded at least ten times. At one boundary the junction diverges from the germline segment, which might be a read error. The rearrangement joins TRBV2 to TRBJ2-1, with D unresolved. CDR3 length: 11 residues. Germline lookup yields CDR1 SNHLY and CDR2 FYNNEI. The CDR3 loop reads CASEEYNDQFF. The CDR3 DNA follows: TGTGCCAGCGAAGAGTACAATGATCAGTTCTTC.

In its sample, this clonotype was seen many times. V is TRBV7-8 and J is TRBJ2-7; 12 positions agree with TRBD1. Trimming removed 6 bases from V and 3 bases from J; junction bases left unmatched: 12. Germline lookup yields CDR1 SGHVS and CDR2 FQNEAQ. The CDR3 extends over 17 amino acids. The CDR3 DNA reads TGTGCCAGCAGGCCGGGACAGGGGGCATGGGCTCTCTACGAGCAGTACTTC. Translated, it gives CASRPGQGAWALYEQYF. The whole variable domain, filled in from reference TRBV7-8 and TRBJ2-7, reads GAGVSQSPRYKVAKRGQDVALRCDPISGHVSLFWYQQALGQGPEFLTYFQNEAQLDKSGLPSDRFFAERPEGSVSTLKIQRTQQEDSAVYLCASRPGQGAWALYEQYFGPGTRLTVT.

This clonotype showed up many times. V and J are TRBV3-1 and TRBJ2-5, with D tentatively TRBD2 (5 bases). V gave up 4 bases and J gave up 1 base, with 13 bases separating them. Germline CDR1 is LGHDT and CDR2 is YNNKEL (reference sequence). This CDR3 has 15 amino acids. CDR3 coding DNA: TGTGCCAGCAGCCGGACCGGACTGAGCCAAGAGACCCAGTACTTC. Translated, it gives CASSRTGLSQETQYF.

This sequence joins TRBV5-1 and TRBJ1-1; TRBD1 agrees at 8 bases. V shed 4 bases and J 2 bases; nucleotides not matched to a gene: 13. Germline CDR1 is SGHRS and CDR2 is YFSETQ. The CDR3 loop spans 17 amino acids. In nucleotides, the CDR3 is TGCGCCAGCAGCCCCAGGACAGGGACCGGTGGTAACACTGAAGCTTTCTTT. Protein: CASSPRTGTGGNTEAFF.

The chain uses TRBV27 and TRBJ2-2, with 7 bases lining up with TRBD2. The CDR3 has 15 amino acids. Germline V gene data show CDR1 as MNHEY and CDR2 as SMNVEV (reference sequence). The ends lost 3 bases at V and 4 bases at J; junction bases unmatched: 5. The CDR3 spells CASSFWRETTGELFF. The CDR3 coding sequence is TGTGCCAGCAGTTTTTGGCGGGAGACCACCGGGGAGCTGTTTTTT.

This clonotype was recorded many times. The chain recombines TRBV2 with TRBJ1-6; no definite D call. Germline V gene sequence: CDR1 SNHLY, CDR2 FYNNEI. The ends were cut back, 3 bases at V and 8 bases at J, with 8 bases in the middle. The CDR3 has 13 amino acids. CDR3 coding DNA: TGTGCCAGCAGTGACGAGAAAGATTCACCCCTCCACTTT. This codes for CASSDEKDSPLHF. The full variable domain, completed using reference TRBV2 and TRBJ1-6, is EPEVTQTPSHQVTQMGQEVILRCVPISNHLYFYWYRQILGQKVEFLVSFYNNEISEKSEIFDDQFSVERPDGSNFTLKIRSTKLEDSAMYFCASSDEKDSPLHFGNGTRLTVT.

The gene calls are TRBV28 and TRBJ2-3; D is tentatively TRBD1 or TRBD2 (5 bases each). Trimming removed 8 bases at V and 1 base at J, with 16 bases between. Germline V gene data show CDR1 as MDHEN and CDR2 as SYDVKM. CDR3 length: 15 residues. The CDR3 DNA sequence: TGTGCCAGCTCCGGTCGGGGCCGGGGCACAGATACGCAGTATTTT. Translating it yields CASSGRGRGTDTQYF.

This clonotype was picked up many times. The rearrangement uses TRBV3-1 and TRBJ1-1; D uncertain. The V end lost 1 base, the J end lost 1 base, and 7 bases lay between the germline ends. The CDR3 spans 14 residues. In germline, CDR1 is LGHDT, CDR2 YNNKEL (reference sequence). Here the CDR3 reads CASSQGGGNTEAFF. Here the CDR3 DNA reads TGTGCCAGCAGCCAAGGAGGCGGGAACACTGAAGCTTTCTTT.

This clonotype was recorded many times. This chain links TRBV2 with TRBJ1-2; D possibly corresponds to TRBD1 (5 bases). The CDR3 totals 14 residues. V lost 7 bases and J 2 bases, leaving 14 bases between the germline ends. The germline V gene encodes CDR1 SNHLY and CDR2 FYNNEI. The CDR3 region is CASNLQESNYGYTF. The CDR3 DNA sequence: TGTGCCAGCAATTTACAGGAATCGAACTATGGCTACACCTTC.